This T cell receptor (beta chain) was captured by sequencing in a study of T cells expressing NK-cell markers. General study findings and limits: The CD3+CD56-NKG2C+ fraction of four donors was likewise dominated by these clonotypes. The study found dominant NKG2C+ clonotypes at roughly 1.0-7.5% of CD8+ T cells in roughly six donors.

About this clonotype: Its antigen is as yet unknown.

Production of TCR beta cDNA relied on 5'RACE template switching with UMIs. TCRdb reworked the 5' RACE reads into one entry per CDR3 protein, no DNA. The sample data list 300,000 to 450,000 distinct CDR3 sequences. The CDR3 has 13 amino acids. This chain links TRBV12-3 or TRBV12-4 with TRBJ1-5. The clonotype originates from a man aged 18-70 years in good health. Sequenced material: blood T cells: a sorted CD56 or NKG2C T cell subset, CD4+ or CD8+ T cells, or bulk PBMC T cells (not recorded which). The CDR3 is CASSLGSYQPQHF.